This T cell receptor beta chain was captured by sequencing in a study of Ad26.COV2.S vaccination and SARS-CoV-2 variants. Described treatment: around 19 received Ad26.COV2.S at low or high dose, single or two shots; several received placebo; per-sample allocation not given. Material that was analyzed had been drawn on day 63 after the first vaccine or placebo injection. Sequencing was performed with immunoSEQ multiplex PCR; in TCRdb, only in-frame clones are kept and a portion is missing. The sample has 350,000 to 450,000 clones, approximately 91% seen once. The CDR3 has 14 amino acids. From germline, CDR1 is MNHEY and CDR2 SMNVEV (reference sequence). V dropped 2 bases and J dropped 8 bases, with 13 bases sitting between them.

This chain links TRBV27 with TRBJ2-4; D possibly corresponds to TRBD2 (5 bases). This TCR was recovered from a person aged 18-65 years who received the Ad26.COV2.S COVID-19 vaccine or a placebo. This sample comprised peripheral blood, obtained in a trial of Ad26.COV2.S vaccine versus placebo. The CDR3 region is CASSLVRGSDIQYF. Written as DNA, the CDR3 is TGTGCCAGCAGTTTAGTCCGAGGGTCGGACATTCAGTACTTC.